This paragraph covers one T cell receptor (beta chain) sequence. Its antigen is not identified. These data originate in a study of T cell responses to AZD1222 COVID-19 vaccine. The table came from immunoSEQ multiplex PCR; TCRdb's copy has only in-frame clones and leaves some out. The data hold over 100,000 clones, with 75% to 90% observed a single time. Findings and caveats of the study: Spike-specific TCR breadth and depth both grew after two AZD1222 doses.

The germline V and J ends were trimmed by 4 bases and 0 bases, with 6 bases remaining between them. The CDR3 is made up of 13 amino acids. Germline CDR1 reads SGHVS; CDR2 reads FQNEAQ. Here the sequenced sample was peripheral blood, taken on day 0 of AZD1222 vaccination. This sequence originates from an adult in good health. The chain carries TRBV7-8 and TRBJ1-1; no clear D gene. CDR3 protein: CASSSRVNTEAFF. The DNA for the CDR3 is TGTGCCAGCAGCTCCCGGGTGAACACTGAAGCTTTCTTT. Supplemented by reference TRBV7-8 and TRBJ1-1, the full variable domain reads GAGVSQSPRYKVAKRGQDVALRCDPISGHVSLFWYQQALGQGPEFLTYFQNEAQLDKSGLPSDRFFAERPEGSVSTLKIQRTQQEDSAVYLCASSSRVNTEAFFGQGTRLTVV.